The 11 T cell receptor beta chains below all came from one sample that was sequenced in a study of vaccination effects on CD4 cells after COVID-19. Their specific antigens are unknown. Profiled with immunoSEQ multiplex PCR; TCRdb holds only in-frame clones, not every one. The data show tens of thousands of clones, less than 80% seen once. After expansion with viral peptide pools in the ViraFEST assay, antigen-specific CD4+ T cells were sequenced. At the end of about 9 days of culture, CD4+ T cells were isolated. Every participant took two doses of the BNT162b2 or mRNA-1273 vaccine. Specimen: CD4+ T cells from PBMCs cultured with SARS-CoV-2 spike peptides, collected after COVID-19 vaccination. These receptors came from a human donor who received a COVID-19 vaccine.

The V and J genes are TRBV27 and TRBJ2-5; TRBD2 matches at 7 bases. V was pared by 4 bases and J by 0 bases, with 2 bases of the junction left unmatched. The CDR3 spans 14 residues. CDR1 and CDR2 from the germline V gene are MNHEY and SMNVEV (reference sequence). The CDR3 reads CASSSRGDQETQYF. The CDR3 DNA follows: TGTGCCAGCAGTTCCCGGGGGGACCAAGAGACCCAGTACTTC.

The genes are TRBV7-9 and TRBJ1-2, with D uncertain. The CDR3 sequence is 14 residues long. Germline loops: CDR1 SEHNR, CDR2 FQNEAQ (reference sequence). V gave up 2 bases and J gave up 8 bases, with 15 bases separating them. The CDR3: CASSLSYPPNGYTF. The DNA for the CDR3 is TGTGCCAGCAGCTTATCTTACCCACCTAACGGCTACACCTTC.

This clone was counted once. Different DNA sequences within this sample yield the same CDR3. V gene TRBV9 combines with J gene TRBJ2-1; TRBD1 is a possible D gene (5 bases). Germline CDR1 SGDLS, CDR2 YYNGEE. Deletions cut 1 base from V and 7 bases from J, with 9 bases between. The CDR3 is 13 amino acids. The CDR3 loop is CASSVQGGNEQFF. The CDR3 DNA follows: TGTGCCAGCAGCGTACAGGGTGGGAATGAGCAGTTCTTC. The full variable domain, its missing parts supplied by reference TRBV9 and TRBJ2-1, is DSGVTQTPKHLITATGQRVTLRCSPRSGDLSVYWYQQSLDQGLQFLIQYYNGEERAKGNILERFSAQQFPDLHSELNLSSLELGDSALYFCASSVQGGNEQFFGPGTRLTVL.

This clone has a single count. The V and J genes are TRBV12-3 or TRBV12-4 and TRBJ2-5, with a weak D call TRBD2 (5 bases). CDR3 length equals 13 residues. Trimming took 8 bases from V and 5 from J, leaving 15 bases between them. The CDR3 region has the DNA TGTGCCAGCGGACTTTACCTGGGGGAGACCCAGTACTTC. This translates into CASGLYLGETQYF.

The rearrangement links TRBV5-1 to TRBJ1-5; 7 nucleotides align to TRBD1. Germline CDR1 and CDR2: SGHRS and YFSETQ. J was trimmed by 3 bases and V by 5 bases; bases with no gene match: 11. The CDR3 spans 16 residues. The CDR3 here is CASRRFAGGSNQPQHF. CDR3 DNA sequence: TGCGCCAGCAGGAGATTTGCAGGGGGTTCCAATCAGCCCCAGCATTTT.

The chain employs TRBV5-1 and TRBJ2-6, with a weak D call TRBD1 (6 bases). Germline assignment: CDR1 SGHRS and CDR2 YFSETQ. This CDR3 has 15 amino acids. Trimming left V 4 bases short and J 2 bases short, with 10 bases between. CDR3 sequence reads: CASSPPGAGANVLTF. The CDR3 DNA reads TGCGCCAGCAGCCCCCCAGGGGCTGGGGCCAACGTCCTGACTTTC.

This rearrangement joins TRBV13 to TRBJ1-1, with D perhaps TRBD1 (6 bases). The germline V and J ends were trimmed by 2 bases and 4 bases, with 20 bases remaining between them. This CDR3 region has 17 residues. Germline loops: CDR1 PRHDT, CDR2 FYEKMQ (reference sequence). The CDR3 spells CASSLRTYRDGGTEAFF. CDR3 bases: TGTGCCAGCAGCTTAAGGACGTACAGGGACGGAGGCACTGAAGCTTTCTTT.

The chain joins TRBV7-9 to TRBJ2-1; perhaps D is TRBD1 or TRBD2 (5 bases each). The CDR3 is 16 amino acids. Germline CDR1 SEHNR, CDR2 FQNEAQ (reference sequence). The V gene lost 5 bases and the J gene lost 4 bases, with 18 bases spanning the gap. CDR3 region: CASSRGTLLEYNEQFF. CDR3 sequence (DNA): TGTGCCAGCAGCCGAGGGACCCTGCTAGAATACAATGAGCAGTTCTTC.

This chain uses TRBV6-5 with TRBJ2-2; no definite D call. The CDR3 is made up of 14 amino acids. Germline V gene data show CDR1 as MNHEY and CDR2 as SVGAGI. V lost 2 bases to trimming and J lost 5 bases, with 9 bases between them. The CDR3 is CASSYIGLTGELFF. CDR3 nucleotide sequence: TGTGCCAGCAGTTACATCGGGTTAACCGGGGAGCTGTTTTTT.

The chain links TRBV14 to TRBJ2-3; 12 nucleotides align to TRBD2. The germline gives CDR1 SGHDN, CDR2 FVKESK. This CDR3 is built from 16 residues. J lost 7 bases, V lost 1 base, and 6 bases had no gene match. CDR3 sequence: CASSQGGLAGLYTQYF. The CDR3 DNA sequence: TGTGCCAGCAGCCAAGGAGGACTAGCGGGGCTGTATACGCAGTATTTT. The full variable domain, its missing parts supplied by reference TRBV14 and TRBJ2-3, is EAGVTQFPSHSVIEKGQTVTLRCDPISGHDNLYWYRRVMGKEIKFLLHFVKESKQDESGMPNNRFLAERTGGTYSTLKVQPAELEDSGVYFCASSQGGLAGLYTQYFGPGTRLTVL.

This clone was counted many times. The genes are TRBV7-9 and TRBJ2-7; D tentatively reads TRBD1 or TRBD2 (6 bases each). Germline-derived CDR1 and CDR2 are SEHNR and FQNEAQ (reference sequence). This CDR3 comprises 12 residues. With 5 bases removed from V and 7 bases from J, the gap between germline ends came to 12 bases. This chain's CDR3 is CASSPQGGEQYF. The DNA of the CDR3 is TGTGCCAGCAGCCCCCAAGGGGGGGAGCAGTACTTC.